This TCR beta chain was documented in a study of control samples from healthy donors and cancer patients. Produced via immunoSEQ multiplex PCR; TCRdb's table is partial and in-frame only. This table holds 170,000 or so clones, 80% to 95% found once. This receptor was obtained from a man aged 18 to 29 in good health. Material: blood.

Here the CDR3 DNA reads TGTGCCAGCAGCCGCCCCCCAAGGACAGGGAAAGAGACCCAGTACTTC. This gives the protein CASSRPPRTGKETQYF. This chain links TRBV6-2 or TRBV6-3 with TRBJ2-5, with 8 nucleotides matching TRBD1. The CDR3 extends over 16 amino acids. Germline V gene lookup returns CDR1 MNHEY and CDR2 SVGEGT. After removal of 6 bases from V and 3 bases from J, the junction contained 12 bases not matched to a gene.